This entry features one T cell receptor (beta chain) sequence. This CDR3 is built from 14 residues. V was cut by 7 bases and J by 4 bases, with 14 bases left in between. About 10 milliliters of peripheral blood were drawn from each donor into EDTA-treated tubes. The sample belongs to a study of blood T cells in healthy people across ages. Then a second PCR, running about 6 to 12 cycles, was carried out with a sample-barcoded 5' primer and a J-beta primer mix. TCRdb re-called the 5' RACE reads with MiXCR, one entry per CDR3 protein. The sample carries 650,000 to 900,000 distinct CDR3 sequences, around 62% recorded once.

Sequences were obtained from blood. This sequence originates from a man younger than 45 in good health. The gene calls are TRBV12-3 or TRBV12-4 and TRBJ2-1; D unresolved. The CDR3 spells CASNPSPVYNEQFF. DNA for the CDR3: TGTGCCAGCAATCCTAGTCCGGTGTACAATGAGCAGTTCTTC.